What follows are 11 T cell receptor beta chains derived from one specimen sequenced in a study of cytomegalovirus exposure and HLA in healthy donors. The PCR was carried out with 60 Vbeta primers and 13 Jbeta primers. Here immunoSEQ multiplex PCR was the method, and the copy in TCRdb shows in-frame clones only, minus some. The table includes more than 130,000 clones, 73% detected once. Sequencing used PBMCs. Every receptor here comes from a human donor in good health.

The chain joins TRBV6-6 to TRBJ2-5; D is possibly TRBD2 (6 bases). V lost 0 bases, J lost 5 bases, and 16 bases lay in between. This CDR3 is built from 16 residues. Germline-derived CDR1 and CDR2 are MNHNY and SVGAGI (reference sequence). The CDR3 protein is CASSYSSGRMGETQYF. The CDR3 DNA reads TGTGCCAGCAGTTACTCGAGTGGGAGGATGGGGGAGACCCAGTACTTC.

The chain couples TRBV5-8 to TRBJ2-3, with D possibly TRBD1 on 7 matching bases. V lost 2 bases and J 3 bases, leaving 13 bases between the germline ends. CDR1 and CDR2 from the germline V gene are SGHTS and YDEGEE. The CDR3 is 15 amino acids. CDR3 in DNA: TGTGCCAGCAGCTTTATAGCAGGGGGGACAGATACGCAGTATTTT. It translates to CASSFIAGGTDTQYF.

The V and J genes are TRBV7-2 and TRBJ1-2, with TRBD1 as a possible D gene (6 bases). CDR1 is SGHTA, CDR2 FQGNSA, per germline. The V end lost 6 bases, the J end lost 3 bases, and 11 bases lay between the germline ends. The length of the CDR3 is 13 residues. The CDR3 DNA sequence: TGTGCCAGCAGACCGACAGGATACTATGGCTACACCTTC. The encoded protein is CASRPTGYYGYTF.

V is TRBV4-1 and J is TRBJ2-1, with 8 bases aligning to TRBD2. CDR1 is MGHRA, CDR2 YSYEKL, per germline. The CDR3 covers 17 residues. Unmatched junction bases numbered 7, after V lost 1 base and J lost 2 bases. The chain's CDR3 is CASSQGQARGAYNEQFF. In nucleotides, the CDR3 is TGCGCCAGCAGCCAAGGCCAGGCGCGGGGGGCCTACAATGAGCAGTTCTTC.

The chain recombines TRBV4-1 with TRBJ2-7; 7 bases agree with TRBD2. V lost 0 bases to trimming and J lost 3 bases; unmatched junction nucleotides: 11. The CDR3 sequence is 17 residues long. Germline CDR1 and CDR2: MGHRA and YSYEKL. The DNA of the CDR3 is TGCGCCAGCAGCCAAGATCAAAGGGCTAGCGGACGCTACGAGCAGTACTTC. Encoded protein: CASSQDQRASGRYEQYF.

The rearrangement links TRBV4-1 to TRBJ2-1; no firm D call. Trimming left V 0 bases short and J 7 bases short, with 4 bases between. Germline-derived CDR1 and CDR2 are MGHRA and YSYEKL. CDR3 length: 12 amino acids. This CDR3 reads CASSQDLNEQFF. The CDR3 nucleotides read TGCGCCAGCAGCCAAGATTTAAATGAGCAGTTCTTC.

The chain joins TRBV6-6 to TRBJ2-7, with a tentative D call TRBD1 (6 bases). The CDR3 is made up of 16 amino acids. Per the germline V gene, CDR1 is MNHNY and CDR2 is SVGAGI (reference sequence). Trimming removed 3 bases at V and 0 bases at J, with 15 bases between. Here the CDR3 DNA reads TGTGCCAGCAGTTATTCGGCAGGGGATCGCTCCTACGAGCAGTACTTC. It specifies CASSYSAGDRSYEQYF.

This chain uses TRBV5-6 with TRBJ2-7; D gene ambiguous. Trimming took 2 bases from V and 0 from J, leaving 6 bases between them. The CDR3 has 13 residues. Germline CDR1 reads SGHDT; CDR2 reads YYEEEE. The CDR3 bases are TGTGCCAGCAGCTTTCTTAGCTCCTACGAGCAGTACTTC. Its translation is CASSFLSSYEQYF.

The chain is built from TRBV27 and TRBJ2-7; 7 nucleotides align to TRBD1. CDR3 length: 15 amino acids. Looked up from germline, CDR1 is MNHEY and CDR2 is SMNVEV (reference sequence). The junction had 13 bases not matched to a gene; V was cut back by 8 bases and J by 3 bases. DNA of the CDR3: TGTGCCAGCCGATCGCACTCCGGGACAGTCTACGAGCAGTACTTC. It specifies CASRSHSGTVYEQYF.

This clone was observed a few times. The chain has TRBV7-9 and TRBJ2-7; 8 bases align to TRBD2. This CDR3 is built from 15 residues. Losses at the gene ends were 4 bases for V and 4 bases for J; bases not matched to a gene: 9. Per the germline V gene, CDR1 is SEHNR and CDR2 is FQNEAQ (reference sequence). CDR3 DNA: TGTGCCAGCAGCTCAAGCGGGGGTGGCAGGTACGAGCAGTACTTC. Translation gives CASSSSGGGRYEQYF. The full variable domain, in which reference TRBV7-9 and TRBJ2-7 provide the parts outside the CDR3, is DTGVSQNPRHKITKRGQNVTFRCDPISEHNRLYWYRQTLGQGPEFLTYFQNEAQLEKSRLLSDRFSAERPKGSFSTLEIQRTEQGDSAMYLCASSSSGGGRYEQYFGPGTRLTVT.

The chain uses TRBV29-1 and TRBJ2-2, with D perhaps TRBD1 (6 bases). CDR1 is SQVTM, CDR2 ANQGSEA, per germline. This CDR3 spans 14 amino acids. V was trimmed by 7 bases and J by 6 bases, leaving 18 bases between them. The CDR3, as DNA: TGCAGCGCGAGAACAGGGAAGGGGGCCGGGGAGCTGTTTTTT. Its translation: CSARTGKGAGELFF.